Each of the 20 T cell receptor beta chains below was sequenced from the same sample in a study of spatial heterogeneity in lung cancer. General study results and limits: In tumors, expanded intratumoral alpha and beta TCR counts tracked mutation counts.

Specified time point: sample taken at primary tumor resection. These TCRs' antigens remain unknown. TCRdb independently ran MiXCR on the 5' RACE reads; one entry per CDR3 protein. The repertoire has about 7,200 distinct CDR3 sequences, about 10% of them found once; the top ten carry roughly a tenth. The starting material was lung tumor tissue, obtained at surgery. The receptors stem from a female donor with early-stage non-small cell lung cancer.

CDR3 loop: CSARGSTGGSYEQFF. The CDR3 DNA reads as TGCAGTGCTAGAGGTTCGACAGGGGGTTCGTATGAGCAGTTCTTC. The rearrangement uses TRBV20-1 and TRBJ2-1, with 9 bases aligning to TRBD1. CDR1 DFQATT and CDR2 SNEGSKA come from the germline V gene (reference sequence). The CDR3 consists of 15 residues. V shed 1 base and J 8 bases; nucleotides not matched to a gene: 9.

This clonotype was picked up a small number of times. This chain connects TRBV28 to TRBJ1-2; TRBD1 might be the D (6 bases). The CDR3 is made up of 14 amino acids. The germline gives CDR1 MDHEN, CDR2 SYDVKM. Trimming cost V 2 bases and J 2 bases, with 9 bases left between them. DNA for the CDR3: TGTGCCAGCAGTTTACCCGGGACAAACTATGGCTACACCTTC. It is translated as CASSLPGTNYGYTF.

This clonotype is classed as medium-sized. This chain uses TRBV5-5 with TRBJ1-5; possible D gene TRBD1, 5 bases. Germline V gene data show CDR1 as SGHKS and CDR2 as YYEKEE (reference sequence). Trimming took 1 base from V and 7 from J, leaving 9 bases between them. CDR3 length equals 13 residues. Written as DNA, the CDR3 is TGTGCCAGCAGCTTGCAGGGAGGGCAGCCCCAGCATTTT. Translated: CASSLQGGQPQHF.

The table lists this clonotype with a few counts. CDR3 nucleotide sequence: TGCAGTGCTAGAGCCAGAACAGGGGCACCCCTCCACTTT. It specifies CSARARTGAPLHF. The chain combines TRBV20-1 with TRBJ1-6; TRBD1 agrees at 7 bases. With 1 base clipped from V and 11 bases from J, the junction kept 5 bases outside the gene matches. The CDR3 spans 13 residues. Germline values: CDR1 DFQATT, CDR2 SNEGSKA (reference sequence).

This clonotype ranks as large (0.1 to 1%). The gene calls are TRBV7-8 and TRBJ2-5; 9 bases fit TRBD1. CDR1 and CDR2 (germline): SGHVS, FQNEAQ. With 4 bases clipped from V and 4 bases from J, the junction kept 4 bases outside the gene matches. This CDR3 spans 14 amino acids. The CDR3 DNA reads TGTGCCAGCAGCTCGGGACAGGGTGGAGAGACCCAGTACTTC. This codes for CASSSGQGGETQYF.

V usage is TRBV10-3 and J usage is TRBJ2-5; D gene unclear. The length of the CDR3 is 15 residues. Germline CDR1 reads ENHRY; CDR2 reads SYGVKD. Trimming left V 0 bases short and J 4 bases short, with 12 bases between. CDR3 protein: CAISESWVNGETQYF. The CDR3, as DNA: TGTGCCATCAGTGAGTCGTGGGTTAATGGAGAGACCCAGTACTTC.

This clonotype was counted a few times. V gene TRBV10-3 combines with J gene TRBJ2-3; possibly TRBD1 for D (6 bases). V dropped 0 bases and J dropped 4 bases, with 14 bases sitting between them. Germline CDR1 is ENHRY and CDR2 is SYGVKD. The CDR3 has 16 residues. The CDR3, as DNA: TGTGCCATCAGTGAGTCTCAGGGGCTAGGGGCAGATACGCAGTATTTT. Translated: CAISESQGLGADTQYF.

Many counts were recorded for this clonotype. The DNA of the CDR3 is TGTGCCAGCAGTTTGACAGGGAGTGGCCAGCCCCAGCATTTT. Its protein product is CASSLTGSGQPQHF. The rearrangement links TRBV28 to TRBJ1-5, with 7 bases that match TRBD1. V lost 3 bases and J lost 7; bases outside the gene matches: 6. CDR1 and CDR2 (germline): MDHEN, SYDVKM. CDR3 size: 14 residues.

This clonotype was observed a handful of times. The CDR3 is CSARVEGFWVEQYF. CDR3 DNA: TGCAGTGCTAGAGTTGAGGGGTTCTGGGTCGAGCAGTACTTC. The V call is TRBV20-1, the J call TRBJ2-7; either TRBD1 or TRBD2 may supply D (5 bases each). V was trimmed by 1 base and J by 6 bases, leaving 16 bases between them. CDR3 length: 14 amino acids. Germline assignment: CDR1 DFQATT and CDR2 SNEGSKA (reference sequence).

Many counts were recorded for this clonotype. This chain links TRBV4-1 with TRBJ2-3; 12 bases map to TRBD2. Losses at the gene ends were 4 bases for V and 8 bases for J; bases not matched to a gene: 4. This CDR3 region has 14 residues. The germline V gene encodes CDR1 MGHRA and CDR2 YSYEKL. CDR3 loop: CASSPSGGGATQYF. The DNA for the CDR3 is TGCGCCAGCAGCCCTAGCGGGGGGGGTGCTACGCAGTATTTT.

The sample holds a few counts of this clonotype. V is TRBV7-2 and J is TRBJ1-2; possible D gene TRBD1, 6 bases. Trimming took 5 bases from V and 4 from J, leaving 14 bases between them. The CDR3 is 14 residues long. Germline V gene sequence: CDR1 SGHTA, CDR2 FQGNSA. CDR3 in DNA: TGTGCCAGCAGCCCGAGCAGGGGAATCTATGGCTACACCTTC. As protein: CASSPSRGIYGYTF.

This clonotype was found a few times. A read error may produce the germline difference seen at one junction end. The J gene is TRBJ1-5, the V gene TRBV28; D call uncertain. Germline assignment: CDR1 MDHEN and CDR2 SYDVKM. This CDR3 has 11 residues. CDR3 coding DNA: TGTGCCAGCAGTTCGGACCGCCTTCGATATTTT. It encodes CASSSDRLRYF. The whole variable domain, filled in from reference TRBV28 and TRBJ1-5, reads DVKVTQSSRYLVKRTGEKVFLECVQDMDHENMFWYRQDPGLGLRLIYFSYDVKMKEKGDIPEGYSVSREKKERFSLILESASTNQTSMYLCASSSDRLRYFGDGTRLSIL.

This clonotype was seen repeatedly, ten times or more. This chain connects TRBV12-3 or TRBV12-4 to TRBJ1-3; TRBD1 matches 8 bases. J lost 0 bases, V lost 3 bases, and 4 bases had no gene match. CDR3 size: 16 residues. The CDR3 loop is CASSLTGALSGNTIYF. The DNA for the CDR3 is TGTGCCAGCAGTTTGACAGGGGCCCTCTCTGGAAACACCATATATTTT.

This clonotype is classed as large. The genes are TRBV2 and TRBJ2-7; no clear D. The CDR3 is 14 amino acids. CDR1 SNHLY and CDR2 FYNNEI come from the germline V gene. The V end was cut by 4 bases, the J end by 2 bases, with 12 bases between. The CDR3 nucleotides are TGTGCCAGCAGTGTGGGTCAGACCCCCTACGAGCAGTACTTC. Amino acids: CASSVGQTPYEQYF.

This clonotype was observed a few times. The chain has TRBV5-1 and TRBJ1-1; 8 nucleotides agree with TRBD1. The V gene's germline CDR1 is SGHRS and CDR2 YFSETQ. This CDR3 has 13 amino acids. V shed 3 bases, J shed 5 bases, and the junction held 3 bases outside the gene matches. The CDR3 sequence is CASSYGQGTEAFF. Here the CDR3 DNA reads TGCGCCAGCAGCTATGGACAGGGAACTGAAGCTTTCTTT.

The chain joins TRBV12-3 or TRBV12-4 to TRBJ2-1, with D tentatively TRBD2 (6 bases). The CDR3 contains 14 residues. V was pared by 5 bases and J by 5 bases, with 13 bases between. The CDR3 sequence: CASSRGGTDNEQFF. In DNA, the CDR3 is TGTGCCAGCAGTAGGGGCGGGACCGACAATGAGCAGTTCTTC.

The rearrangement uses TRBV19 and TRBJ1-2; no definite D call. The germline V and J ends were trimmed by 6 bases and 3 bases, with 8 bases remaining between them. Germline CDR1 is LNHDA and CDR2 is SQIVND (reference sequence). The CDR3 totals 12 residues. Here the CDR3 reads CASRGHDYGYTF. Here the CDR3 DNA reads TGTGCCAGTAGAGGCCATGACTATGGCTACACCTTC. The full variable domain, in which reference TRBV19 and TRBJ1-2 provide the parts outside the CDR3, is DGGITQSPKYLFRKEGQNVTLSCEQNLNHDAMYWYRQDPGQGLRLIYYSQIVNDFQKGDIAEGYSVSREKKESFPLTVTSAQKNPTAFYLCASRGHDYGYTFGSGTRLTVV.

The chain carries TRBV29-1 and TRBJ2-2; D might be TRBD1 (5 bases). V was shortened by 7 bases and J by 5 bases, with 11 bases between the two germline ends. Germline loops: CDR1 SQVTM, CDR2 ANQGSEA. The CDR3 has 12 amino acids. The CDR3 DNA reads TGCAGCGCCTACAGGCTAACCGGGGAGCTGTTTTTT. Translated, it gives CSAYRLTGELFF.

The chain joins TRBV20-1 to TRBJ2-7; 10 positions agree with TRBD1. V gave up 5 bases and J gave up 2 bases; unmatched junction bases: 6. Germline CDR1 is DFQATT and CDR2 is SNEGSKA (reference sequence). The CDR3 is made up of 14 amino acids. CDR3: CSAGKGTGAYEQYF. The CDR3 DNA follows: TGCAGTGCTGGGAAAGGGACAGGGGCCTACGAGCAGTACTTC.

V and J are TRBV11-2 and TRBJ1-4, with D unresolved. CDR1 is SGHAT, CDR2 FQNNGV, per germline. CDR3 length: 13 residues. V gave up 0 bases and J gave up 5 bases, with 4 bases separating them. For the CDR3, the DNA is TGTGCCAGCAGCTTAGATGTAAATGAAAAACTGTTTTTT. Protein: CASSLDVNEKLFF.